This TCR beta chain derives from a study of shared T cell receptors in the human thymus. The sample holds one count of this clone. Assay: immunoSEQ multiplex PCR; the TCRdb copy retains only in-frame clones and omits some. This table has hundreds of thousands of clones, roughly 88% appearing once. Germline values: CDR1 SGHRS, CDR2 YFSETQ. With 0 bases clipped from V and 5 bases from J, the junction kept 6 bases outside the gene matches. The CDR3 contains 16 residues. The same sample was also studied in work on human thymus T cells.

The receptor comes from a boy younger than two with a congenital heart defect. This sequence joins TRBV5-1 and TRBJ2-5; 11 nucleotides match TRBD2. The sample was thymocytes. The CDR3 coding sequence is TGCGCCAGCAGCTTGGCGGTAGCGGGAGGGGAGGAGACCCAGTACTTC. It encodes CASSLAVAGGEETQYF. Using reference TRBV5-1 and TRBJ2-5 for the parts outside the CDR3, the full variable domain is KAGVTQTPRYLIKTRGQQVTLSCSPISGHRSVSWYQQTPGQGLQFLFEYFSETQRNKGNFPGRFSGRQFSNSRSEMNVSTLELGDSALYLCASSLAVAGGEETQYFGPGTRLLVL.